A single count supports the clone carrying this TCR beta chain. These data come from a study of blood T cell repertoires in COVID-19. At the level of the study: Spain, Italy and the United States supplied samples that represented acute and convalescent COVID-19. In each case, the material was cDNA or gDNA derived from T cells, B-cell-depleted T cells, or PBMCs.

In the source study's methods: By means of reference gene primer amplification, nucleated cell counts were estimated. Assay used: immunoSEQ multiplex PCR; TCRdb lists only in-frame clones, some missing. V and J calls and clone size are as listed in that table; D and trimming were resolved from the DNA. The sample includes around 100,000 clones, around nine tenths of them seen just once. V shed 5 bases and J 2 bases; nucleotides not matched to a gene: 9. Germline-derived CDR1 and CDR2 are SGHVS and FNYEAQ. The CDR3 extends over 16 amino acids. The sequenced material came from peripheral blood. This receptor was identified in a human donor in a cohort sampled during active COVID-19. This rearrangement joins TRBV7-6 to TRBJ2-5, with 9 bases identical to TRBD1. The CDR3: CASSPGGTGPQETQYF. In DNA form, the CDR3 reads TGTGCCAGCAGCCCCGGAGGGACAGGGCCACAAGAGACCCAGTACTTC. Using reference TRBV7-6 and TRBJ2-5 for the parts outside the CDR3, the full variable domain is GAGVSQSPRYKVTKRGQDVALRCDPISGHVSLYWYRQALGQGPEFLTYFNYEAQQDKSGLPNDRFSAERPEGSISTLTIQRTEQRDSAMYRCASSPGGTGPQETQYFGPGTRLLVL.